Below, 31 T cell receptor beta chains from the same sample are listed, as sequenced in a study of post-analysis software for immune sequencing data. Findings and caveats of the study: In patients, about five TRBV segments were more frequent than in controls, with TRBV5-6, TRBV5-1 and TRBV20-1 among them.

No cognate antigen is known for these TCRs. Each TCR beta cDNA library carried unique molecular identifiers. TCRdb re-derived calls from the PCR reads in MiXCR, one entry per CDR3 protein. The table includes more than 500,000 distinct CDR3 sequences, roughly 34% detected once. The sequenced sample consisted of blood. These receptors came from a girl under 18 with multiple sclerosis.

The rearrangement uses TRBV24-1 and TRBJ2-3, with D possibly TRBD1 on 6 matching bases. The length of the CDR3 is 16 residues. Trimming shortened V by 4 bases and J by 4 bases, and 17 bases separated the two germline ends. Per germline, CDR1 KGHDR and CDR2 SFDVKD. CDR3 nucleotide sequence: TGTGCCACCAGTGACCCCCCGGGACACGGCGCAGATACGCAGTATTTT. Its protein product is CATSDPPGHGADTQYF.

This clonotype appeared many times. The chain couples TRBV20-1 to TRBJ2-5, with 12 bases lining up with TRBD2. CDR3 length: 12 amino acids. CDR1 is DFQATT and CDR2 is SNEGSKA in the germline V gene (reference sequence). Trimming cost V 5 bases and J 11 bases; bases outside gene matches: 6. This CDR3 reads CSAHRLAGEQYF. DNA for the CDR3: TGCAGTGCTCACCGACTAGCGGGAGAGCAGTACTTC.

This clonotype was found a few times. The V gene is TRBV20-1, the J gene TRBJ1-1, with TRBD1 identical over 7 bases. CDR1 and CDR2 from the germline V gene are DFQATT and SNEGSKA (reference sequence). With 5 bases clipped from V and 0 bases from J, the junction kept 6 bases outside the gene matches. CDR3 length equals 14 residues. The CDR3 DNA reads as TGCAGTGCTCCTACGACAGGGCTGAACACTGAAGCTTTCTTT. Translating gives CSAPTTGLNTEAFF.

This clonotype was counted between two and nine times. This rearrangement joins TRBV29-1 to TRBJ2-4; 11 nucleotides align to TRBD1. Germline lookup yields CDR1 SQVTM and CDR2 ANQGSEA. This CDR3 spans 17 amino acids. V gave up 5 bases and J gave up 2 bases; unmatched junction bases: 11. CDR3 sequence: CSVLSGTGGRTKNIQYF. CDR3 DNA: TGCAGCGTTCTTTCCGGGACAGGGGGTAGAACCAAAAACATTCAGTACTTC.

The chain is built from TRBV15 and TRBJ2-7, with D perhaps matching TRBD1 (6 bases). V shed 0 bases and J shed 3 bases, with 18 bases lying between them. There are 17 residues in the CDR3. In germline, CDR1 is LNHNV, CDR2 YYDKDF (reference sequence). This CDR3 is CATSRDYPGVGDYEQYF. Here the CDR3 DNA reads TGTGCCACCAGCAGAGACTACCCAGGGGTAGGGGACTACGAGCAGTACTTC.

V usage is TRBV5-1 and J usage is TRBJ1-2; 7 bases map to TRBD1. V was pared by 2 bases and J by 4 bases, with 5 bases of the junction left unmatched. The germline CDR1 and CDR2 sequences are SGHRS and YFSETQ. The CDR3 sequence is 14 residues long. The CDR3: CASSFGQDRYGYTF. The CDR3 coding sequence is TGCGCCAGCAGCTTCGGACAGGACCGCTATGGCTACACCTTC.

This clonotype was observed a few times. This chain joins TRBV20-1 and TRBJ2-1; 11 nucleotides align to TRBD1. V trimming: 3 bases; J trimming: 5 bases; junction bases outside the gene matches: 9. Germline V gene data show CDR1 as DFQATT and CDR2 as SNEGSKA (reference sequence). The CDR3 has 16 amino acids. This chain's CDR3 is CSARAPGTGGDNEQFF. The CDR3 bases are TGCAGTGCTAGGGCACCCGGGACAGGGGGTGACAATGAGCAGTTCTTC.

The CDR3 coding sequence is TGTGCCAGCGCGAGAGGGGACCCGAGGGGAAATCAGCCCCAGCATTTT. Amino acid sequence: CASARGDPRGNQPQHF. V and J are TRBV7-9 and TRBJ1-5; perhaps TRBD1 as D (5 bases). Trimming removed 8 bases at V and 4 bases at J, with 21 bases between. The CDR3 spans 16 residues. Looked up from germline, CDR1 is SEHNR and CDR2 is FQNEAQ (reference sequence). Drawing the rest from reference TRBV7-9 and TRBJ1-5, the complete variable domain is DTGVSQNPRHKITKRGQNVTFRCDPISEHNRLYWYRQTLGQGPEFLTYFQNEAQLEKSRLLSDRFSAERPKGSFSTLEIQRTEQGDSAMYLCASARGDPRGNQPQHFGDGTRLSIL.

The chain has TRBV4-1 and TRBJ2-4; 7 bases align to TRBD2. Germline V CDR1 and CDR2: MGHRA, YSYEKL. The CDR3 runs 15 residues. The V gene end was trimmed by 1 base and the J gene end by 9 bases; junction bases not matched to a gene: 9. CDR3 DNA: TGCGCCAGCAGCCAAGTGGGGGGGTGGAGACCCATTCAGTACTTC. This sequence encodes CASSQVGGWRPIQYF.

The V and J genes are TRBV3-1 and TRBJ2-2; 7 bases are shared with TRBD1. CDR3 size: 15 residues. The V gene's germline CDR1 is LGHDT and CDR2 YNNKEL (reference sequence). V lost 6 bases, J lost 5 bases, and 9 bases stayed unmatched. The CDR3 region has the DNA TGTGCCAGCAGGAGGGGGCCTGGATGGACCGGGGAGCTGTTTTTT. It codes for CASRRGPGWTGELFF.

The chain has TRBV5-1 and TRBJ1-1; 7 bases match TRBD1. This CDR3 contains 14 residues. V shed 5 bases, J shed 3 bases, and the junction held 7 bases outside the gene matches. CDR1 SGHRS and CDR2 YFSETQ come from the germline V gene. The CDR3 protein is CASRVTGTDTEAFF. DNA for the CDR3: TGCGCCAGCAGAGTGACAGGGACGGACACTGAAGCTTTCTTT.

The chain has TRBV3-1 and TRBJ1-2; possibly TRBD1 for D (6 bases). The CDR3 extends over 16 amino acids. Germline-derived CDR1 and CDR2 are LGHDT and YNNKEL (reference sequence). V shed 5 bases and J shed 1 base, with 17 bases lying between them. CDR3 region: CASSTTPGGYNYGYTF. The CDR3 DNA reads as TGTGCCAGCAGCACAACCCCGGGGGGCTATAACTATGGCTACACCTTC. Full variable domain (outside the CDR3, taken from reference TRBV3-1 and TRBJ1-2): DTAVSQTPKYLVTQMGNDKSIKCEQNLGHDTMYWYKQDSKKFLKIMFSYNNKELIINETVPNRFSPKSPDKAHLNLHINSLELGDSAVYFCASSTTPGGYNYGYTFGSGTRLTVV.

V and J are TRBV12-3 or TRBV12-4 and TRBJ1-2, with unresolved D. Trimming shortened V by 7 bases and J by 2 bases, and 17 bases separated the two germline ends. The CDR3 contains 15 residues. The CDR3 loop reads CASTLSGRTNYGYTF. The CDR3 DNA reads TGTGCCAGCACCCTAAGTGGCAGGACCAACTATGGCTACACCTTC.

This clonotype came up a few times. The CDR3 DNA follows: TGTGCCAGCAGTTTAGAGGCTGCAGCCTACAATGAGCAGTTCTTC. Its protein is CASSLEAAAYNEQFF. V is TRBV12-3 or TRBV12-4 and J is TRBJ2-1; D not resolved. The CDR3 is 15 amino acids. V was pared by 1 base and J by 2 bases, with 9 bases between.

The genes are TRBV7-3 and TRBJ2-1; 10 bases line up with TRBD2. Germline assignment: CDR1 SGHTA and CDR2 FQGTGA. V lost 5 bases and J lost 5; bases outside the gene matches: 6. This CDR3 comprises 15 residues. The CDR3 sequence: CASSLSGGLNNEQFF. The CDR3 region has the DNA TGTGCCAGCAGCCTTAGCGGGGGGCTAAACAATGAGCAGTTCTTC.

The CDR3 nucleotides read TGTGCCAGCAGTTTAGCAGGAGGGACCAAAAACATTCAGTACTTC. Amino acids: CASSLAGGTKNIQYF. The chain links TRBV12-3 or TRBV12-4 to TRBJ2-4, with D possibly TRBD2 on 6 matching bases. Trimming stripped 0 bases from V and 2 bases from J, with 8 bases between. The length of the CDR3 is 15 residues.

This clonotype was detected ten times or more. This chain links TRBV11-2 with TRBJ2-5, with a tentative D call TRBD1 (6 bases). With 5 bases removed from V and 2 bases from J, the gap between germline ends came to 9 bases. The CDR3 spans 13 residues. The germline V gene encodes CDR1 SGHAT and CDR2 FQNNGV. CDR3 residues: CASSSGTQETQYF. The CDR3 nucleotides read TGTGCCAGCAGCAGTGGGACACAAGAGACCCAGTACTTC.

The V call is TRBV11-2, the J call TRBJ2-3; 8 bases map to TRBD2. Germline assignment: CDR1 SGHAT and CDR2 FQNNGV. The junction had 13 bases not matched to a gene; V was cut back by 5 bases and J by 9 bases. The CDR3 has 15 residues. CDR3 protein: CASSTSGLKDQTQYF. CDR3 nucleotides: TGTGCCAGCAGCACTAGCGGACTCAAGGATCAGACGCAGTATTTT.

This clonotype occurred a few times. The chain links TRBV20-1 to TRBJ2-3, with a weak D call TRBD2 (6 bases). V was pared by 1 base and J by 0 bases, with 14 bases between. CDR1 is DFQATT and CDR2 is SNEGSKA in the germline V gene (reference sequence). This CDR3 has 16 amino acids. The CDR3 DNA reads as TGCAGTGCTAGAGGGGGGGACGCTTTAAGCACAGATACGCAGTATTTT. This codes for CSARGGDALSTDTQYF.

This clonotype occurred a few times. The gene calls are TRBV2 and TRBJ2-5; D uncertain. The germline CDR1 and CDR2 sequences are SNHLY and FYNNEI. This CDR3 comprises 14 residues. With 4 bases removed from V and 5 bases from J, the gap between germline ends came to 14 bases. CDR3: CASSAPSIRETQYF. The CDR3 DNA follows: TGTGCCAGCAGTGCCCCCTCCATAAGGGAGACCCAGTACTTC.

This clonotype has just a few counts. The chain is built from TRBV12-3 or TRBV12-4 and TRBJ1-2, with 8 bases identical to TRBD1. Trimming cost V 4 bases and J 4 bases; bases outside gene matches: 8. CDR3 length: 15 residues. CDR3 nucleotides: TGTGCCAGCAGTTCAGGGGGGGGACAGGTCTATGGCTACACCTTC. As protein: CASSSGGGQVYGYTF.

This clonotype was seen a few times. The chain couples TRBV4-1 to TRBJ2-5; 9 bases line up with TRBD2. V trimming: 4 bases; J trimming: 7 bases; junction bases outside the gene matches: 13. The germline CDR1 and CDR2 sequences are MGHRA and YSYEKL. The CDR3 is made up of 16 amino acids. CDR3 sequence (DNA): TGCGCCAGCAGCCTCTCCCTGGGACTAGCCGGCAGGACCCAGTACTTC. It encodes CASSLSLGLAGRTQYF.

The V gene is TRBV7-8, the J gene TRBJ1-2; D is unclear. Germline CDR1 SGHVS, CDR2 FQNEAQ. The CDR3 has 14 residues. V was shortened by 5 bases and J by 2 bases, with 12 bases between the two germline ends. CDR3 residues: CASSPLVANYGYTF. The CDR3 nucleotides are TGTGCCAGCAGCCCATTAGTGGCCAACTATGGCTACACCTTC. The full variable domain, its missing parts supplied by reference TRBV7-8 and TRBJ1-2, is GAGVSQSPRYKVAKRGQDVALRCDPISGHVSLFWYQQALGQGPEFLTYFQNEAQLDKSGLPSDRFFAERPEGSVSTLKIQRTQQEDSAVYLCASSPLVANYGYTFGSGTRLTVV.

This clonotype was counted a few times. This rearrangement joins TRBV20-1 to TRBJ2-3; TRBD2 matches at 9 bases. Germline V gives CDR1 DFQATT, CDR2 SNEGSKA (reference sequence). CDR3 length: 16 amino acids. Trimming at V came to 3 bases and at J to 0 bases, leaving 7 bases not matched to a gene. The CDR3 region is CSASPGTSYSTDTQYF. CDR3 sequence (DNA): TGCAGTGCTAGCCCCGGGACTAGCTATAGCACAGATACGCAGTATTTT.

This sequence joins TRBV6-1 and TRBJ2-7; D gene ambiguous. V gave up 3 bases and J gave up 0 bases, with 6 bases separating them. CDR3 length: 13 amino acids. The germline V gene encodes CDR1 MNHNS and CDR2 SASEGT. CDR3 nucleotide sequence: TGTGCCAGCAGTGACGACCGCTCCTACGAGCAGTACTTC. Amino acids: CASSDDRSYEQYF.

This clonotype was seen only a few times. V gene TRBV12-3 or TRBV12-4 combines with J gene TRBJ1-2; no firm D call. Trimming shortened V by 8 bases and J by 3 bases, and 10 bases separated the two germline ends. The CDR3 runs to 12 residues. The CDR3: CASWRFDYGYTF. The CDR3 DNA follows: TGTGCCAGCTGGCGGTTTGACTATGGCTACACCTTC.

This clonotype was seen only a few times. The chain combines TRBV12-3 or TRBV12-4 with TRBJ1-1; 7 bases are a match to TRBD1. The CDR3 is 14 amino acids. V was pared by 7 bases and J by 0 bases, with 5 bases of the junction left unmatched. The CDR3 here is CASTGDSMNTEAFF. The CDR3 region has the DNA TGTGCCAGCACTGGGGACAGCATGAACACTGAAGCTTTCTTT.

This clonotype was seen more than once but under ten times. The rearrangement uses TRBV20-1 and TRBJ1-4; a weak D match, TRBD1 (6 bases). Trimming cost V 0 bases and J 7 bases, with 15 bases left between them. The CDR3 spans 15 residues. Germline lookup yields CDR1 DFQATT and CDR2 SNEGSKA (reference sequence). The DNA for the CDR3 is TGCAGTGCTAGAGATTACGGGGGGCTGGGTGAAAAACTGTTTTTT. Protein: CSARDYGGLGEKLFF.

This clonotype was seen a handful of times. The chain is built from TRBV6-1 and TRBJ2-5, with D perhaps TRBD1 (6 bases). The DNA end is a closer match to TRBJ2-7, so the J assignment may be wrong. Per the germline V gene, CDR1 is MNHNS and CDR2 is SASEGT. The CDR3 has 13 residues. The CDR3: CASTQGPFYEQYF. The DNA of the CDR3 is TGTGCCAGCACCCAGGGGCCATTCTACGAGCAGTACTTC.

This clonotype is a singleton in its sample. The CDR3 carries no conserved terminal phenylalanine or tryptophan, so it likely arises from a read error. The V gene is TRBV5-6, the J gene TRBJ2-3; 8 bases agree with TRBD1. The CDR3 covers 16 residues. V was clipped by 4 bases and J by 4 bases; unmatched bases: 11. In germline, CDR1 is SGHDT, CDR2 YYEEEE. CDR3 region: CASSLSRGLISDTQYC. In DNA, the CDR3 is TGTGCCAGCAGCCTATCCAGGGGGCTGATATCAGATACGCAGTATTGT.

This clonotype occurred a few times. The genes are TRBV5-1 and TRBJ1-1, with D possibly TRBD1 on 6 matching bases. Germline CDR1 SGHRS, CDR2 YFSETQ. The CDR3 consists of 15 residues. The germline V and J ends were trimmed by 3 bases and 0 bases, with 12 bases remaining between them. This CDR3 reads CASSWGQGMNTEAFF. The CDR3 DNA reads TGCGCCAGCAGCTGGGGGCAGGGCATGAACACTGAAGCTTTCTTT. Variable domain in full (rest from reference TRBV5-1 and TRBJ1-1): KAGVTQTPRYLIKTRGQQVTLSCSPISGHRSVSWYQQTPGQGLQFLFEYFSETQRNKGNFPGRFSGRQFSNSRSEMNVSTLELGDSALYLCASSWGQGMNTEAFFGQGTRLTVV.